A single sample gave rise to the 5 T cell receptor beta chains below, sequenced in a study of response to subunit inactivated influenza vaccine. TCRdb independently ran MiXCR on the RT-PCR reads; one entry per CDR3 protein. The repertoire holds hundreds of thousands of distinct CDR3 sequences, with approximately 7.1% as singletons. The starting material was PBMCs from blood, obtained 23 months after vaccination. Every receptor here comes from a man between 50 and 75 years old who received an inactivated influenza vaccine.

Only a few counts were recorded for this clonotype. The V and J genes are TRBV7-2 and TRBJ2-5, with D perhaps TRBD2 (6 bases). The germline V gene has CDR1 SGHTA and CDR2 FQGNSA. CDR3 length: 14 amino acids. Between the trimmed V and J ends, which lost 3 bases and 4 bases, there was a span of 12 bases. The chain's CDR3 is CASSFMRGVETQYF. The CDR3 DNA reads as TGTGCCAGCAGCTTCATGCGGGGAGTAGAGACCCAGTACTTC. Together with reference TRBV7-2 and TRBJ2-5, the CDR3 gives the full variable domain: GAGVSQSPSNKVTEKGKDVELRCDPISGHTALYWYRQSLGQGLEFLIYFQGNSAPDKSGLPSDRFSAERTGGSVSTLTIQRTQQEDSAVYLCASSFMRGVETQYFGPGTRLLVL.

The V call is TRBV3-1, the J call TRBJ2-6; the match to TRBD1 covers 8 bases. Germline CDR1 is LGHDT and CDR2 is YNNKEL (reference sequence). The CDR3 is 16 residues long. Trimming removed 3 bases from V and 5 bases from J; junction bases left unmatched: 6. CDR3 in amino acids: CASSQWTGRRANVLTF. In nucleotides, the CDR3 is TGTGCCAGCAGCCAGTGGACAGGGCGGCGGGCCAACGTCCTGACTTTC.

This clonotype was detected only a few times. This rearrangement joins TRBV6-2 or TRBV6-3 to TRBJ1-6; D not resolved. CDR1 and CDR2 (germline): MNHEY, SVGEGT. The CDR3 is 15 residues long. The ends were cut back, 1 base at V and 11 bases at J, with 15 bases in the middle. This CDR3 reads CASSYFGRNRAPLHF. CDR3 DNA sequence: TGTGCCAGCAGTTACTTCGGCAGGAATCGGGCACCCCTCCACTTT.

The chain employs TRBV6-4 and TRBJ2-1, with 9 positions matching TRBD1. This CDR3 has 17 amino acids. After removal of 2 bases from V and 2 bases from J, the junction contained 7 bases not matched to a gene. Germline assignment: CDR1 MRHNA and CDR2 SNTAGT. CDR3 residues: CASSDPDRGETYNEQFF. The CDR3 DNA sequence: TGTGCCAGCAGTGACCCGGACAGGGGAGAGACCTACAATGAGCAGTTCTTC.

The rearrangement links TRBV11-2 to TRBJ2-7, with D perhaps matching TRBD1 or TRBD2 (5 bases each). Deletions cut 5 bases from V and 9 bases from J, with 20 bases between. CDR1 and CDR2 (germline): SGHAT, FQNNGV. This CDR3 spans 14 amino acids. This CDR3 is CASSRWDGAVGQYF. CDR3 nucleotide sequence: TGTGCCAGCAGCAGGTGGGACGGGGCGGTTGGGCAGTACTTC.